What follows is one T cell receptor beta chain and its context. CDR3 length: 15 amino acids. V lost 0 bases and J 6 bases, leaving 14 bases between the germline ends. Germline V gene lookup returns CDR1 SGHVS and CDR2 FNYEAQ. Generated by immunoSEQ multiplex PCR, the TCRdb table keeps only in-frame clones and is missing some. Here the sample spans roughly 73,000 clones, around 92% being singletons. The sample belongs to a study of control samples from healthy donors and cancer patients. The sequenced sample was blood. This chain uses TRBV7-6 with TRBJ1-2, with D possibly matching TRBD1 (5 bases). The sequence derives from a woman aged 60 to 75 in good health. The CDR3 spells CASSLAGGGADGYTF. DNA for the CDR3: TGTGCCAGCAGCTTAGCGGGTGGAGGGGCAGATGGCTACACCTTC.